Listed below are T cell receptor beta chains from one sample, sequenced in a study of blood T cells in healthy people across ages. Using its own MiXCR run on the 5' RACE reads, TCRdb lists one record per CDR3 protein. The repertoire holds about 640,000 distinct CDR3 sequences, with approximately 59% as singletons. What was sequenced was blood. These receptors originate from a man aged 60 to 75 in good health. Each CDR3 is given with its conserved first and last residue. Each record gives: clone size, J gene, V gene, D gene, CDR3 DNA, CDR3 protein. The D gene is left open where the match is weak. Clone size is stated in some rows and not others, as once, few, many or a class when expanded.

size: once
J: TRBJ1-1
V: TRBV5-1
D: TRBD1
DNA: TGCGCCAGCAGCCCTAGGACAGGGGCCGCCCCCACTGAAGCTTTCTTT
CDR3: CASSPRTGAAPTEAFF

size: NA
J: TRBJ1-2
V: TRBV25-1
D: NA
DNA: TGTGCCAGCAGTGAATTTGGACAGTTGGGCCTCTGTGGCTACACCTTC
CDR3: CASSEFGQLGLCGYTF

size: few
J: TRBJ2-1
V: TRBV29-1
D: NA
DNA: TGCAGCGTTGACAGGGGGAGGCGTGAGCAGTTCTTC
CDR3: CSVDRGRREQFF

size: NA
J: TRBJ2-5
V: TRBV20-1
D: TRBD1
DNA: TGCAGTGCGAACACAGGGGGCAGGGGAGAGACCCAGTACTTC
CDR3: CSANTGGRGETQYF

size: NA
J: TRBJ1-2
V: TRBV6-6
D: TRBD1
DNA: TGTGCCAGCAGGGGGGACAGGGACTATGGCTACACCTTC
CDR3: CASRGDRDYGYTF

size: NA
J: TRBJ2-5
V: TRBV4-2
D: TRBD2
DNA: TGTGCCAGCAGCCAAGCAGCGGGGAGGCCCCAAGAGACCCAGTACTTC
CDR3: CASSQAAGRPQETQYF

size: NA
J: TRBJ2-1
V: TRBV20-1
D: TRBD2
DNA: TGCAGTGCTAGAGCGAATATAGGACTAGCGGGAGTTGAGCAGTTCTTC
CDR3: CSARANIGLAGVEQFF

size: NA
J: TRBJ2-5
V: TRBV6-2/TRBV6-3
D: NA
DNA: TGTGCCAGCGGTGACCAGGTGAATCAAGAGACCCAGTACTTC
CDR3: CASGDQVNQETQYF

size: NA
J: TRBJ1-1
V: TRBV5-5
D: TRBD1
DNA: TGTGCCAGCAGATCGACAGGGCAGAACACTGAAGCTTTCTTT
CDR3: CASRSTGQNTEAFF

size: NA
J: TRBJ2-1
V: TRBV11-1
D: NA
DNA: TGTGCCAGCACCCTTAGGCGGCAGAGCAATTACAATGAGCAGTTCTTC
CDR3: CASTLRRQSNYNEQFF

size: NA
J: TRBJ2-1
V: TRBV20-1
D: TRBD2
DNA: TGCAGTGCTAGAACTAGCGGGGTCTCCTACAATGAGCAGTTCTTC
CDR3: CSARTSGVSYNEQFF

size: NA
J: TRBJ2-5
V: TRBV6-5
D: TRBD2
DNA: TGTGCCAGCAGTTCCCCTAGCGGGGGATACCAAGAGACCCAGTACTTC
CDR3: CASSSPSGGYQETQYF

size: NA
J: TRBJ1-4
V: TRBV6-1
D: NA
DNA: TGTGCCAGCAGTGAAGACAGAGATGAAAAACTGTTTTTT
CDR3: CASSEDRDEKLFF

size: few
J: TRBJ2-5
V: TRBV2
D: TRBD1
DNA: TGTGCCAGCAGTGTTCAGGGGGCTTATTCCCAAGAGACCCAGTACTTC
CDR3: CASSVQGAYSQETQYF

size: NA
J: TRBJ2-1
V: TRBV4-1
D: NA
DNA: TGCGCCAGCAGCCAAGAAGAGTCAGGGACCTACAATGAGCAGTTCTTC
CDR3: CASSQEESGTYNEQFF

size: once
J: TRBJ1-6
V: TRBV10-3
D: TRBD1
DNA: TGTGCCACCCGAGCCCGACAGGGAGCAGATTCACCCCTCCACTTT
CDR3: CATRARQGADSPLHF

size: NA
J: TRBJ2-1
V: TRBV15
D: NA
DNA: TGTGCCACCAGCAGAGATCATGCCGTGGGTGCCGGGTTGCACGGTGAGCAGTTCTTC
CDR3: CATSRDHAVGAGLHGEQFF